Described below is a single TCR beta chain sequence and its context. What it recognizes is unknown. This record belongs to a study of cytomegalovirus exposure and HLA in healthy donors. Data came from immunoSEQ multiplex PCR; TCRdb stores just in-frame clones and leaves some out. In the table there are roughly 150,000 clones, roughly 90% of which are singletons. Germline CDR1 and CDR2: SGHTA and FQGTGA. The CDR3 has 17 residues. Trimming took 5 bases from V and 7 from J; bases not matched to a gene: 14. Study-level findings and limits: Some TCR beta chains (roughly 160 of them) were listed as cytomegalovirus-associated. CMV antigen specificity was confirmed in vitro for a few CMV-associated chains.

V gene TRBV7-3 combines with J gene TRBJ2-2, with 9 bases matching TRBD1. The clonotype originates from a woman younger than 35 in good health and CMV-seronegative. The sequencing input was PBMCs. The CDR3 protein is CASSPDPGQGSGGELFF. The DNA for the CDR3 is TGTGCCAGCAGCCCCGACCCGGGACAGGGTTCGGGCGGGGAGCTGTTTTTT.